The 29 T cell receptor beta chains below come from one sample, sequenced in a study of cytomegalovirus exposure and HLA in healthy donors. PCR employed 60 Vbeta and 13 Jbeta primers. Clones were read by immunoSEQ multiplex PCR, and TCRdb kept only the in-frame ones, dropping some. Counted here are more than 150,000 clones, roughly 80% occurring once; the ten biggest clones make up roughly 6%. Sequencing input: PBMCs. The receptors shown here come from a man aged 40-55 years in good health and CMV-seropositive.

This clone appeared a few times. This chain uses TRBV10-2 with TRBJ1-1; unclear D gene. This CDR3 has 15 residues. Trimming removed 2 bases at V and 4 bases at J, with 14 bases between. Germline assignment: CDR1 WSHSY and CDR2 SAAADI. This chain's CDR3 is CASSEDGQSFTEAFF. The CDR3 nucleotides are TGCGCCAGCAGTGAGGATGGTCAGTCATTCACTGAAGCTTTCTTT.

The chain combines TRBV4-1 with TRBJ2-2; 7 nucleotides match TRBD1. Germline lookup yields CDR1 MGHRA and CDR2 YSYEKL. The CDR3 has 15 residues. Trimming cost V 4 bases and J 0 bases; bases outside gene matches: 2. For the CDR3, the DNA is TGCGCCAGCAGCCGGGACAGCACGAACACCGGGGAGCTGTTTTTT. It translates to CASSRDSTNTGELFF.

The J gene is TRBJ2-6, the V gene TRBV19, with 10 bases lining up with TRBD1. V shed 5 bases and J 2 bases; nucleotides not matched to a gene: 6. The CDR3 totals 17 residues. Per germline, CDR1 LNHDA and CDR2 SQIVND (reference sequence). CDR3 DNA sequence: TGTGCCAGTAGTGAAGGGACAGGGGTCCCTGGGGCCAACGTCCTGACTTTC. It is translated as CASSEGTGVPGANVLTF. Based on the CDR3 plus reference TRBV19 and TRBJ2-6, the full variable domain is DGGITQSPKYLFRKEGQNVTLSCEQNLNHDAMYWYRQDPGQGLRLIYYSQIVNDFQKGDIAEGYSVSREKKESFPLTVTSAQKNPTAFYLCASSEGTGVPGANVLTFGAGSRLTVL.

This chain joins TRBV19 and TRBJ2-7, with 8 bases fitting TRBD1. Germline lookup yields CDR1 LNHDA and CDR2 SQIVND (reference sequence). The J segment lost 3 bases and the V segment lost 4 bases, leaving 5 bases of the junction unmatched. CDR3 size: 14 residues. CDR3 sequence reads: CASSTTGANYEQYF. CDR3 DNA: TGTGCCAGTAGTACGACAGGGGCGAACTACGAGCAGTACTTC.

The chain combines TRBV4-2 with TRBJ1-1; 7 positions match TRBD1. Germline V gives CDR1 LGHNA, CDR2 YNFKEQ. This CDR3 is 14 amino acids long. The V segment lost 0 bases and the J segment 12 bases; nucleotides outside the gene matches: 10. The CDR3 is CASSQDRLQGGTFF. The DNA of the CDR3 is TGTGCCAGCAGCCAAGATCGTCTTCAGGGGGGAACTTTCTTT.

The chain employs TRBV6-1 and TRBJ2-7, with D hard to call. Trimming took 1 base from V and 0 from J, leaving 10 bases between them. From germline, CDR1 is MNHNS and CDR2 SASEGT. The CDR3 has 15 amino acids. The CDR3 here is CASSEEISYSYEQYF. CDR3 coding DNA: TGTGCCAGCAGTGAAGAGATCAGTTACTCCTACGAGCAGTACTTC.

The chain carries TRBV10-3 and TRBJ1-1; no reliable D call. CDR3 size: 13 residues. Trimming removed 7 bases at V and 4 bases at J, with 13 bases between. Germline CDR1 ENHRY, CDR2 SYGVKD. The chain's CDR3 is CAITSPGVTEAFF. The CDR3 nucleotides are TGTGCCATCACTTCACCGGGTGTCACTGAAGCTTTCTTT.

This chain joins TRBV7-9 and TRBJ1-1; D uncertain. Germline V gene sequence: CDR1 SEHNR, CDR2 FQNEAQ (reference sequence). CDR3 length: 13 residues. Trimming left V 3 bases short and J 5 bases short, with 10 bases between. The CDR3 DNA follows: TGTGCCAGCAGCTTTGTCGATAGTACTGAAGCTTTCTTT. This encodes CASSFVDSTEAFF. The whole variable domain, remainder taken from reference TRBV7-9 and TRBJ1-1, is DTGVSQNPRHKITKRGQNVTFRCDPISEHNRLYWYRQTLGQGPEFLTYFQNEAQLEKSRLLSDRFSAERPKGSFSTLEIQRTEQGDSAMYLCASSFVDSTEAFFGQGTRLTVV.

V gene TRBV7-9 combines with J gene TRBJ1-2; no clear D gene. The germline V gene encodes CDR1 SEHNR and CDR2 FQNEAQ (reference sequence). Trimming left V 6 bases short and J 5 bases short, with 22 bases between. This CDR3 contains 16 residues. The CDR3 protein is CASSPGEAFPDYGYTF. The CDR3 DNA reads TGTGCCAGCAGTCCCGGGGAGGCCTTCCCTGATTATGGCTACACCTTC.

The gene calls are TRBV30 and TRBJ1-5; 9 bases agree with TRBD1. The ends lost 2 bases at V and 6 bases at J; junction bases unmatched: 8. In germline, CDR1 is GTSNPN, CDR2 SVGIG (reference sequence). The CDR3 contains 15 residues. The CDR3: CAWSKGQGGSQPQHF. The CDR3 DNA reads TGTGCCTGGAGTAAGGGACAGGGAGGGAGTCAGCCCCAGCATTTT.

V gene TRBV7-2 combines with J gene TRBJ1-1, with 7 bases aligning to TRBD1. The CDR3 contains 14 residues. From germline, CDR1 is SGHTA and CDR2 FQGNSA. V gave up 5 bases and J gave up 7 bases; unmatched junction bases: 10. The CDR3 coding sequence is TGTGCCAGCAGCCCGGCGGGACAGCCATATGAAGCTTTCTTT. Translating it yields CASSPAGQPYEAFF.

The rearrangement joins TRBV6-4 to TRBJ2-2; D perhaps matches TRBD2 (6 bases). CDR1 MRHNA and CDR2 SNTAGT come from the germline V gene. V lost 1 base and J lost 5, with 8 bases in between. The CDR3 has 14 amino acids. CDR3 coding DNA: TGTGCCAGCAGTGACTTTGCGGGAACCGGGGAGCTGTTTTTT. It encodes CASSDFAGTGELFF.

This chain joins TRBV19 and TRBJ1-6; no definite D call. The CDR3 loop spans 14 amino acids. Trimming shortened V by 2 bases and J by 2 bases, and 4 bases separated the two germline ends. Germline CDR1 is LNHDA and CDR2 is SQIVND (reference sequence). CDR3 in DNA: TGTGCCAGTAGTATACCCACCTATAATTCACCCCTCCACTTT. Translating it yields CASSIPTYNSPLHF.

V usage is TRBV29-1 and J usage is TRBJ1-2, with D possibly matching TRBD1 (5 bases). Germline lookup yields CDR1 SQVTM and CDR2 ANQGSEA. The CDR3 has 15 amino acids. The V and J ends lost 0 bases and 5 bases respectively, with 16 bases between them. The CDR3 loop reads CSVEDPGPGGYGYTF. The DNA for the CDR3 is TGCAGCGTTGAAGATCCAGGACCGGGGGGGTATGGCTACACCTTC.

This clone was seen more than once but under ten times. The chain carries TRBV15 and TRBJ1-1; TRBD1 matches at 12 bases. This CDR3 has 17 residues. Germline CDR1 is LNHNV and CDR2 is YYDKDF (reference sequence). V dropped 4 bases and J dropped 5; count of bases not matched to a gene: 11. CDR3 region: CATSNPPGQGARTEAFF. CDR3 nucleotide sequence: TGTGCCACCAGCAACCCACCGGGACAGGGGGCAAGGACTGAAGCTTTCTTT.

The genes are TRBV9 and TRBJ2-2, with a tentative D call TRBD1 (6 bases). Germline lookup yields CDR1 SGDLS and CDR2 YYNGEE. Trimming took off 7 bases at V and 1 base at J, with 20 bases between the two ends. The CDR3 covers 17 residues. The DNA for the CDR3 is TGTGCCAGCGGGCAGGGGCCTTTTGCCGGGAACACCGGGGAGCTGTTTTTT. It is translated as CASGQGPFAGNTGELFF.

The rearrangement joins TRBV11-2 to TRBJ2-1; 7 nucleotides agree with TRBD2. The junction had 18 bases not matched to a gene; V was cut back by 0 bases and J by 7 bases. This CDR3 is 19 amino acids long. Germline V gives CDR1 SGHAT, CDR2 FQNNGV. The CDR3 sequence: CASSLDRGYLAVIRNEQFF. CDR3 DNA sequence: TGTGCCAGCAGCTTAGATCGGGGTTATCTAGCGGTAATTAGGAATGAGCAGTTCTTC.

The CDR3 protein is CASSLDRAFAEAFF. The CDR3 nucleotides read TGTGCCAGCAGCCTAGACAGGGCTTTTGCTGAAGCTTTCTTT. V gene TRBV28 combines with J gene TRBJ1-1; the match to TRBD1 covers 7 bases. This CDR3 spans 14 amino acids. V was pared by 6 bases and J by 6 bases, with 10 bases of the junction left unmatched. Germline CDR1 and CDR2: MDHEN and SYDVKM.

The genes are TRBV25-1 and TRBJ2-5; the D gene is possibly TRBD2 (5 bases). The V gene's germline CDR1 is MGHDK and CDR2 SYGVNS. Trimming took 1 base from V and 7 from J, leaving 13 bases between them. The CDR3 consists of 14 residues. CDR3 sequence: CASSEWSLEGTQYF. The CDR3 DNA reads as TGTGCCAGCAGTGAATGGTCTCTCGAGGGGACCCAGTACTTC.

This clone was counted a few times. The chain recombines TRBV4-3 with TRBJ1-4; 12 bases line up with TRBD1. The CDR3 runs to 16 residues. The germline V gene encodes CDR1 LGHNA and CDR2 YSLEER. V shed 4 bases, J shed 3 bases, and the junction held 3 bases outside the gene matches. The CDR3: CASSRGQGAANEKLFF. The CDR3 DNA reads TGCGCCAGCAGCCGGGGACAGGGGGCTGCTAATGAAAAACTGTTTTTT.

The CDR3 loop reads CASSEQINTGELFF. The CDR3, as DNA: TGTGCCAGCAGCGAACAGATCAACACCGGGGAGCTGTTTTTT. The V call is TRBV5-4, the J call TRBJ2-2; D is uncertain. The CDR3 is 14 residues long. Germline V CDR1 and CDR2: SGHNT, YYREEE (reference sequence). Trimming removed 4 bases at V and 2 bases at J, with 9 bases between.

The V and J genes are TRBV7-8 and TRBJ2-7, with 11 nucleotides matching TRBD2. The CDR3 runs to 13 residues. Germline loops: CDR1 SGHVS, CDR2 FQNEAQ. Trimming removed 5 bases from V and 6 bases from J; junction bases left unmatched: 3. CDR3: CASSHSGGGEQYF. The CDR3 bases are TGTGCCAGCAGCCATAGCGGGGGGGGCGAGCAGTACTTC.

The chain carries TRBV7-9 and TRBJ1-4; tentative D call: TRBD1 (5 bases). This CDR3 region has 14 residues. Per germline, CDR1 SEHNR and CDR2 FQNEAQ (reference sequence). The V end lost 5 bases, the J end lost 8 bases, and 15 bases lay between the germline ends. The CDR3 nucleotides read TGTGCCAGCAGCCCGGGATTACGGGGGGAAAAACTGTTTTTT. This translates into CASSPGLRGEKLFF.

The chain couples TRBV7-9 to TRBJ2-1; weak D call: TRBD2 (7 bases). Looked up from germline, CDR1 is SEHNR and CDR2 is FQNEAQ (reference sequence). The V and J ends lost 7 bases and 7 bases respectively, with 17 bases between them. This CDR3 is 14 amino acids long. The CDR3 bases are TGTGCCAGCACCACTCAAGGGGGGGTGAATGAGCAGTTCTTC. Its translation is CASTTQGGVNEQFF.

The chain couples TRBV2 to TRBJ2-3; 12 positions agree with TRBD2. Germline CDR1 and CDR2: SNHLY and FYNNEI. V trimming: 6 bases; J trimming: 1 base; junction bases outside the gene matches: 14. The CDR3 sequence is 19 residues long. In nucleotides, the CDR3 is TGTGCCAGCAGCGCTGGACTAGCGGGGCTAAGGTATGGCACAGATACGCAGTATTTT. Translated, it gives CASSAGLAGLRYGTDTQYF.

In nucleotides, the CDR3 is TGTGCCAGCAGTTACGCTCCCCTATGGGGGGTCGGCCAAGAGACCCAGTACTTC. It is translated as CASSYAPLWGVGQETQYF. V and J are TRBV27 and TRBJ2-5, with a possible D match to TRBD2 (6 bases). Germline V lookup: CDR1 MNHEY, CDR2 SMNVEV (reference sequence). The V gene lost 4 bases and the J gene lost 1 base, with 22 bases spanning the gap. The CDR3 spans 18 residues.

V usage is TRBV9 and J usage is TRBJ2-5, with 8 bases matching TRBD1. Germline V gene sequence: CDR1 SGDLS, CDR2 YYNGEE. The CDR3 is made up of 13 amino acids. Trimming removed 3 bases from V and 5 bases from J; junction bases left unmatched: 3. As DNA, the CDR3 is TGTGCCAGCAGCGCCTCAGGGGGCGAGACCCAGTACTTC. Translation: CASSASGGETQYF. Combining the CDR3 with reference TRBV9 and TRBJ2-5 gives the whole variable domain DSGVTQTPKHLITATGQRVTLRCSPRSGDLSVYWYQQSLDQGLQFLIQYYNGEERAKGNILERFSAQQFPDLHSELNLSSLELGDSALYFCASSASGGETQYFGPGTRLLVL.

The chain employs TRBV2 and TRBJ1-5; the D is unclear. Germline V lookup: CDR1 SNHLY, CDR2 FYNNEI. V was shortened by 4 bases and J by 5 bases, with 12 bases between the two germline ends. This CDR3 is built from 14 residues. CDR3 coding DNA: TGTGCCAGCAGTGGGCGAGGGCAGTATCAGCCCCAGCATTTT. It translates to CASSGRGQYQPQHF.

The rearrangement links TRBV28 to TRBJ2-2; 11 positions match TRBD2. This CDR3 spans 14 amino acids. J was trimmed by 9 bases and V by 3 bases; bases with no gene match: 3. Germline loops: CDR1 MDHEN, CDR2 SYDVKM. DNA for the CDR3: TGTGCCAGCAGTTTGGCTAGCGGGGGGCGGGAGCTGTTTTTT. Protein product: CASSLASGGRELFF.